This TCR beta chain was obtained from a study of T cell responses to AZD1222 COVID-19 vaccine. Overall study results and limits: Only after the peak T cell response were repertoires sampled. Donors were mostly white British, more females; clonal diversity possibly underestimated. Just a handful of people given AZD1222 tested seropositive at baseline. Targeting of unmutated variant regions was reportedly seen in nearly half of spike-specific TCRs.

Details on this clone: What it binds is unknown.

Germline trimming cut 8 bases from V and 6 bases from J; bases unmatched to any gene: 5. Germline-derived CDR1 and CDR2 are MDHEN and SYDVKM. The CDR3 length is 13 residues. Sequencing was performed with immunoSEQ multiplex PCR; in TCRdb, only in-frame clones are kept and a portion is missing. Here the sample spans around 84,000 clones, under 95% being singletons. The V gene is TRBV28, the J gene TRBJ1-5; 9 bases line up with TRBD1. This TCR was sampled from an adult in good health. The starting material was peripheral blood, obtained on day 0 of MenACWY control vaccination. Here the CDR3 reads CASWDRDGQPQHF. The DNA of the CDR3 is TGTGCCAGCTGGGACAGGGATGGTCAGCCCCAGCATTTT.